These T cell receptor beta chains were read from a single sample in a study of blood T cell repertoires in COVID-19. Profiling relied on immunoSEQ multiplex PCR, and the TCRdb table lists in-frame clones only, not all of them. The profile shows over 300,000 clones, approximately 88% of them singletons. The sequenced material came from PBMCs or T cells enriched from blood (not recorded which). The receptor source for this set is a woman aged 30 to 39 with acute COVID-19. The CDR3 runs from the conserved cysteine through the conserved F or W. D genes are given only for firm matches. Only some rows state a clone size, as once, few, many or a class for expanded clones.

abundance	v_gene	d_gene	j_gene	CDR3nt	CDR3aa
.	TRBV2	TRBD1	TRBJ2-7	TGTGCCAGCACCCGACAGGGGAAAAGGGCCTACGAGCAGTACTTC	CASTRQGKRAYEQYF
once	TRBV29-1	.	TRBJ1-1	TGCAGCGTTGTACGCGCCGGGGGGACGGCTGAAGCTTTCTTT	CSVVRAGGTAEAFF
.	TRBV27	TRBD1	TRBJ2-1	TGTGCCAGCAGTTTAAGTCAGGGGGCACGTAATGAGCAGTTCTTC	CASSLSQGARNEQFF
.	TRBV18	.	TRBJ2-1	TGTGCCAGCTCACCACCCACCTACAATGAGCAGTTCTTC	CASSPPTYNEQFF
.	TRBV7-8	.	TRBJ1-6	TGTGCCAGCAGCTTAGTAACGGGACTTAATTCACCCCTCCACTTT	CASSLVTGLNSPLHF
.	TRBV2	TRBD1	TRBJ2-7	TGTGCCAGCAGTGCACTCCGGGACAGGTCCTACGAGCAGTACTTC	CASSALRDRSYEQYF
.	TRBV7-8	TRBD2	TRBJ2-3	TGTGCCAGCAGCCTTAGCGGGGGGGCTTCGGATACGCAGTATTTT	CASSLSGGASDTQYF
.	TRBV6-1	TRBD2	TRBJ2-7	TGTGCCAGCAGTGTAGGACTAGCGGTCGCCTCCTACGAGCAGTACTTC	CASSVGLAVASYEQYF
.	TRBV12-3/TRBV12-4	.	TRBJ1-1	TGTGCCAGCAGTTTGGGCGGGCCCGGTGAAGCTTTCTTT	CASSLGGPGEAFF
once	TRBV21-1	.	TRBJ2-5	TGTGCCAGCAGCTCAAGGGGGCTAGCGGGACAGTATTATGGGACCCAGTACTTC	CASSSRGLAGQYYGTQYF
.	TRBV5-5	TRBD1	TRBJ2-6	TGTGCCAGCAGCTCAAGGACAGGGGAGGGCTCTGGGGCCAACGTCCTGACTTTC	CASSSRTGEGSGANVLTF
.	TRBV4-2	TRBD1	TRBJ2-7	TGTGCCAGCAGCCAAGTTACCGGGACAGTCTCCTACGAGCAGTACTTC	CASSQVTGTVSYEQYF
.	TRBV5-6	TRBD2	TRBJ2-1	TGTGCCAGCAGCTTCCGACTAGCGGGGGGCTCCTACAATGAGCAGTTCTTC	CASSFRLAGGSYNEQFF
once	TRBV6-5	.	TRBJ1-1	TGTGCCAGCAGTCCCAACCCCGGGACAACTACTGAAGCTTTCTTT	CASSPNPGTTTEAFF
.	TRBV30	.	TRBJ1-5	TGTGCCTGGAGGAGTCCCGGGACAAACAATCAGCCCCAGCATTTT	CAWRSPGTNNQPQHF
.	TRBV29-1	TRBD1	TRBJ1-1	TGCAGCGTTCGGACAGGGAACACTGAAGCTTTCTTT	CSVRTGNTEAFF
.	TRBV29-1	TRBD2	TRBJ2-1	TGCAGCGCCTCGGGACTAGCGGTCTACAATGAGCAGTTCTTC	CSASGLAVYNEQFF
.	TRBV10-2	TRBD2	TRBJ2-5	TGCGCCAGCAGTGTGGGGGGGAAGGAGACCCAGTACTTC	CASSVGGKETQYF
.	TRBV6-5	.	TRBJ2-7	TGTGCCAGCAGTCCACGGGTCTTAGCCTACGAGCAGTACTTC	CASSPRVLAYEQYF
once	TRBV6-2/TRBV6-3	.	TRBJ1-1	TGTGCCAGCAGTCCGGGGACAATCTTCACTGAAGCTTTCTTT	CASSPGTIFTEAFF
few	TRBV27	.	TRBJ1-2	TGTGCCAGCAGTTCTGACTCACAACCCGGACAAAAGGGATATGGCTACACCTTC	CASSSDSQPGQKGYGYTF
.	TRBV4-1	.	TRBJ1-5	TGCGCCAGCAGCCAAGTGTCCCTCCTGAGCCCCCAGCATTTT	CASSQVSLLSPQHF
.	TRBV10-3	TRBD2	TRBJ2-7	TGTGCCATCAGTGACCGTAGTAGCGGGGGTTACGAGCAGTACTTC	CAISDRSSGGYEQYF